The 8 T cell receptor beta chains reported below all come from one sample, sequenced in a study of T-cell reconstitution after alpha-beta-depleted transplantation in children. The library targeted TCRbeta and was prepared with unique molecular identifiers. TCRdb fed the PCR reads into MiXCR, producing one record per CDR3 protein. The table includes roughly 500,000 distinct CDR3 sequences, around 13% detected once. This specimen was PBMCs from the stem cell graft donor, taken from the stem cell graft. The receptors stem from a human donor who donated a stem cell graft to a child with combined immunodeficiency.

This clonotype was detected only a few times. The genes are TRBV12-3 or TRBV12-4 and TRBJ1-1; D is undetermined. V was pared by 8 bases and J by 1 base, with 11 bases between. This CDR3 is 13 amino acids long. CDR3 coding DNA: TGTGCCAGCTCGATATCATGGAACACTGAAGCTTTCTTT. This encodes CASSISWNTEAFF.

This clonotype was recorded a few times. V gene TRBV5-1 combines with J gene TRBJ2-4; 9 bases line up with TRBD1. The germline V gene has CDR1 SGHRS and CDR2 YFSETQ. Germline trimming cut 1 base from V and 0 bases from J; bases unmatched to any gene: 11. This CDR3 comprises 19 residues. The CDR3 spells CASSLSTGGIILAKNIQYF. The CDR3 region has the DNA TGCGCCAGCAGCTTGTCGACAGGGGGGATTATCTTAGCCAAAAACATTCAGTACTTC.

This clonotype was seen more than once but under ten times. The rearrangement uses TRBV4-2 and TRBJ2-7, with D possibly matching TRBD1 (5 bases). Germline CDR1 reads LGHNA; CDR2 reads YNFKEQ. V lost 2 bases, J lost 5 bases, and 10 bases lay in between. The CDR3 has 13 amino acids. The CDR3 sequence: CASSQRGLNEQYF. The CDR3, as DNA: TGTGCCAGCAGCCAAAGGGGCCTCAACGAGCAGTACTTC.

This clonotype occurred a few times. This chain joins TRBV7-2 and TRBJ2-6, with 8 bases aligning to TRBD1. The CDR3 sequence is 17 residues long. Looked up from germline, CDR1 is SGHTA and CDR2 is FQGNSA. The V gene end was trimmed by 5 bases and the J gene end by 2 bases; junction bases not matched to a gene: 8. The CDR3 region is CASSRRGPSPGANVLTF. CDR3 sequence (DNA): TGTGCCAGCAGCCGCAGGGGGCCTAGTCCTGGGGCCAACGTCCTGACTTTC.

This clonotype was seen only a few times. This CDR3 is CSAKRAGDQTHNEQFF. DNA for the CDR3: TGCAGTGCTAAAAGGGCCGGGGACCAGACCCACAATGAGCAGTTCTTC. The rearrangement links TRBV20-1 to TRBJ2-1; D is perhaps TRBD1 or TRBD2 (5 bases each). The germline V gene encodes CDR1 DFQATT and CDR2 SNEGSKA (reference sequence). The CDR3 length is 16 residues. V shed 4 bases and J shed 5 bases, with 21 bases lying between them.

This clonotype was recorded a few times. V is TRBV12-3 or TRBV12-4 and J is TRBJ2-4; D is undetermined. The CDR3 spans 15 residues. V was trimmed by 5 bases and J by 0 bases, leaving 11 bases between them. The chain's CDR3 is CASSPTELAKNIQYF. CDR3 nucleotides: TGTGCCAGCAGTCCCACGGAGCTAGCCAAAAACATTCAGTACTTC.

CDR3 nucleotide sequence: TGCGCCAGCAGCTCGACTCCGACAGGGGCCTATGGCTACACCTTC. Protein: CASSSTPTGAYGYTF. V usage is TRBV5-1 and J usage is TRBJ1-2; 8 nucleotides match TRBD1. The CDR3 spans 15 residues. Germline V gene sequence: CDR1 SGHRS, CDR2 YFSETQ. The ends lost 3 bases at V and 4 bases at J; junction bases unmatched: 8.

This clonotype has ten or more counts. The V gene is TRBV7-8, the J gene TRBJ2-1, with 11 bases that match TRBD2. V lost 8 bases and J lost 7; bases outside the gene matches: 7. Per germline, CDR1 SGHVS and CDR2 FQNEAQ. This CDR3 contains 14 residues. DNA for the CDR3: TGTGCCAGCTTTCTAGCGGGAGGATGGAATGAGCAGTTCTTC. Its translation: CASFLAGGWNEQFF.